The clone carrying this T cell receptor beta chain was seen only once. The data were taken from a study of cytomegalovirus exposure and HLA in healthy donors. CDR1 and CDR2 (germline): SNHLY, FYNNEI. J was trimmed by 5 bases and V by 4 bases; bases with no gene match: 6. CDR3 length: 14 residues. 60 Vbeta and 13 Jbeta primers were used in PCR. TCRdb keeps only in-frame clones here, not all; method: immunoSEQ multiplex PCR. The table has 100,000 or so clones, 73% seen once. The gene calls are TRBV2 and TRBJ2-5; TRBD1 matches 8 bases. The TCR was taken from a man aged 40-50 years in good health and CMV-seronegative. Sequencing input: PBMCs. CDR3 DNA sequence: TGTGCCAGCAGTGGAGACAGGGGCACGGAGACCCAGTACTTC. Its protein product is CASSGDRGTETQYF.